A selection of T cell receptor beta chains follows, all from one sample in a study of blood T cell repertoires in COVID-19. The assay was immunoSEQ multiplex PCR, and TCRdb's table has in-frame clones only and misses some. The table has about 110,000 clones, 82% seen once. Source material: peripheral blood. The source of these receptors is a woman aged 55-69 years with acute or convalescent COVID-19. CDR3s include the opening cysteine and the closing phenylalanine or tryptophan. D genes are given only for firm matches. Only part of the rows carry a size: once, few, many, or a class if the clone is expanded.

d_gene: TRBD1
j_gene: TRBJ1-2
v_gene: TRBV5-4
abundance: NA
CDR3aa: CASSLPGTGSVSYGYTF
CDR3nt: TGTGCCAGCAGCTTGCCCGGGACAGGGTCTGTCTCTTATGGCTACACCTTC

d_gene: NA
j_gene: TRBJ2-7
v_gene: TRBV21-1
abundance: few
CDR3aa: CASPSVVGSSSYEQYF
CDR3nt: TGTGCCAGTCCCTCTGTTGTCGGGTCGAGCTCCTACGAGCAGTACTTC

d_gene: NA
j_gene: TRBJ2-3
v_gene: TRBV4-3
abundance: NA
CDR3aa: CASSQERGGLDTQYF
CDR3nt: TGCGCCAGCAGCCAAGAGAGGGGAGGTCTCGATACGCAGTATTTT

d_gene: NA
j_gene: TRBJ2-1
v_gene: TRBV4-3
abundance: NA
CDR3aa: CASSQDQQGQDEQFF
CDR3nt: TGCGCCAGCAGCCAAGATCAACAGGGTCAGGATGAGCAGTTCTTC

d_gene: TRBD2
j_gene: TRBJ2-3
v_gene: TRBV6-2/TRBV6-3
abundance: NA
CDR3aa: CASSYSKSSGTRGGDTQYF
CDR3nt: TGTGCCAGCAGTTACTCGAAGTCATCGGGGACTAGGGGAGGGGATACGCAGTATTTT

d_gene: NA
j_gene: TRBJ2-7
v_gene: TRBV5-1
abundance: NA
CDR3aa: CASSVDTYEQYF
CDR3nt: TGCGCCAGCAGCGTGGACACGTACGAGCAGTACTTC

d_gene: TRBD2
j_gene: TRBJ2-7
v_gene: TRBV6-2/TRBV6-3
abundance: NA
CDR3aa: CASSYEMVAGSYEQYF
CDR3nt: TGTGCCAGCAGTTACGAGATGGTAGCGGGGTCCTACGAGCAGTACTTC

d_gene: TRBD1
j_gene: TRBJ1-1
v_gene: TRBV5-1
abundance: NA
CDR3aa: CASSEGQIVNTEAFF
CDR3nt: TGCGCCAGCAGCGAGGGACAGATTGTGAACACTGAAGCTTTCTTT

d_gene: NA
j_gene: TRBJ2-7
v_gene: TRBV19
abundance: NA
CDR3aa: CASSISGYEQYF
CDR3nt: TGTGCCAGTAGTATTAGCGGCTACGAGCAGTACTTC

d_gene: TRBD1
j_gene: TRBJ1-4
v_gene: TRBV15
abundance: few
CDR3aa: CATSRVPGQRNEKLFF
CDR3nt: TGTGCCACCAGCAGAGTTCCGGGACAGAGGAATGAAAAACTGTTTTTT

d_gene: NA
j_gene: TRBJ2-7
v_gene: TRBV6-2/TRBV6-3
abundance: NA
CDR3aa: CASSYSVGRSYEQYF
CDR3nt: TGTGCCAGCAGTTATAGCGTGGGTCGGAGCTACGAGCAGTACTTC

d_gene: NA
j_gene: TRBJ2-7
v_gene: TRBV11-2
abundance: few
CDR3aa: CASSLGSSYEQYF
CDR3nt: TGTGCCAGCAGCTTAGGCAGCTCCTACGAGCAGTACTTC

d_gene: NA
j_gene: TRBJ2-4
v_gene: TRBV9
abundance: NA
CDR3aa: CASSVHTGGNIQYF
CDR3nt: TGTGCCAGCAGCGTACATACTGGGGGGAACATTCAGTACTTC

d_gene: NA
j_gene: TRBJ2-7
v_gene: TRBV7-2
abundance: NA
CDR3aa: CASSLSYEQYF
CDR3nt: TGTGCCAGCAGCCTATCCTACGAGCAGTACTTC

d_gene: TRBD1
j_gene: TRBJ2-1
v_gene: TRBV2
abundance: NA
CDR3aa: CASSERGQGSYNEQFF
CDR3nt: TGTGCCAGCAGTGAAAGGGGACAGGGTTCCTACAATGAGCAGTTCTTC

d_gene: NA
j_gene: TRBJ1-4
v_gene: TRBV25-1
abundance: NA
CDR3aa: CASSAGQELEKLFF
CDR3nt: TGTGCCAGCAGTGCGGGACAAGAACTCGAAAAACTGTTTTTT

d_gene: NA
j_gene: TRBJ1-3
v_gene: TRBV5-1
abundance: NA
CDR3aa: CASSDPQGSGNTIYF
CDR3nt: TGCGCCAGCAGCGACCCACAGGGTTCTGGAAACACCATATATTTT

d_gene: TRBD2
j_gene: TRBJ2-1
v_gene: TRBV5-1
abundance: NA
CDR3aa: CASSLGEGSNEQFF
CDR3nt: TGCGCCAGCAGCTTGGGGGAGGGATCGAATGAGCAGTTCTTC

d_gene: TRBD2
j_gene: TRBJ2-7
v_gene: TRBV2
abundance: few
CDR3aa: CASRPWGGSSYEQYF
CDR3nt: TGTGCCAGCAGGCCCTGGGGGGGAAGCTCCTACGAGCAGTACTTC

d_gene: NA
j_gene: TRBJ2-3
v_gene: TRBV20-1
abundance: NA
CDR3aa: CSASADTQYF
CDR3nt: TGCAGTGCTAGCGCAGATACGCAGTATTTT

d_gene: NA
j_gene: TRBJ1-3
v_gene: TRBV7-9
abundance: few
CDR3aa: CASSYETFSSGNTIYF
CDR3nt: TGTGCCAGCAGTTATGAAACGTTCAGCTCTGGAAACACCATATATTTT

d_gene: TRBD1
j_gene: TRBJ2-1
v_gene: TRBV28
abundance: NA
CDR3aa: CASSLYNRGDEQFF
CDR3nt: TGTGCCAGCAGTTTATACAACAGGGGGGATGAGCAGTTCTTC

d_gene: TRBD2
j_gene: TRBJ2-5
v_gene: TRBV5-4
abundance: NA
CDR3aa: CASSLDGGGGETQYF
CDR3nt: TGTGCCAGCAGCTTGGATGGCGGGGGGGGTGAGACCCAGTACTTC

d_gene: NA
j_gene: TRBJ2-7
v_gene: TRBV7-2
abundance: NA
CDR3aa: CASSFDLDSEQYF
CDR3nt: TGTGCCAGCAGCTTCGACCTCGACAGCGAGCAGTACTTC

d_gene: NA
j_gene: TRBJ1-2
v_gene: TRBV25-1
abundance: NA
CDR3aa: CASSAHGDYGYTF
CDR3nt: TGTGCCAGCAGTGCACACGGGGACTATGGCTACACCTTC

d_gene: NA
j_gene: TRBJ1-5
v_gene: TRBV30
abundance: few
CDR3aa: CAWSVSGGRIYSNQPQHF
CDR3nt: TGTGCCTGGAGTGTTTCGGGGGGCCGGATTTATAGCAATCAGCCCCAGCATTTT

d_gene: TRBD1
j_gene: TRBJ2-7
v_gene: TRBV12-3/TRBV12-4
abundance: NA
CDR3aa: CASSQGELYEQYF
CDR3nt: TGTGCCAGCAGTCAGGGGGAACTCTACGAGCAGTACTTC

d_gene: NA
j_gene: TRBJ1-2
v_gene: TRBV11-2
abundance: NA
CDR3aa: CASSIHSPFGYGYTF
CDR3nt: TGTGCCAGCAGCATTCACAGTCCCTTTGGCTATGGCTACACCTTC

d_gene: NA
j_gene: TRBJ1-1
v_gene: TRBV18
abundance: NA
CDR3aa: CASSSDSNTEAFF
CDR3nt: TGTGCCAGCTCATCGGACAGTAACACTGAAGCTTTCTTT

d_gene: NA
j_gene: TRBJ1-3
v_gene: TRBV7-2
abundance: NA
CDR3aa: CASSRLGIPGNTIYF
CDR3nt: TGTGCCAGCAGCCGCCTCGGGATTCCCGGAAACACCATATATTTT

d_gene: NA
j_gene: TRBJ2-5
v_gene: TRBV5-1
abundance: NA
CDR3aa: CASSLQYQETQYF
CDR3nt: TGCGCCAGCAGCCTACAGTACCAAGAGACCCAGTACTTC

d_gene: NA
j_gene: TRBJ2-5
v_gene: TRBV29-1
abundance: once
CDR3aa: CSVDVVGTGETQYF
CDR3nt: TGCAGCGTTGATGTGGTCGGAACGGGAGAGACCCAGTACTTC

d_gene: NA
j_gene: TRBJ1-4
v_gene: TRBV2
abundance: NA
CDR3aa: CASSDVGGNEKLFF
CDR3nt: TGTGCCAGCAGTGACGTGGGGGGTAATGAAAAACTGTTTTTT

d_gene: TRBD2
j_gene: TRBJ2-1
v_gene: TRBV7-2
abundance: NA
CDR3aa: CASSRRGGTYNEQFF
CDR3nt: TGTGCCAGCAGCCGGCGCGGGGGGACCTACAATGAGCAGTTCTTC

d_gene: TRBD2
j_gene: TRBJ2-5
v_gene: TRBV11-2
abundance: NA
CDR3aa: CASSLTSGGVETQYF
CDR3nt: TGTGCCAGCAGCTTGACTAGCGGGGGGGTAGAGACCCAGTACTTC

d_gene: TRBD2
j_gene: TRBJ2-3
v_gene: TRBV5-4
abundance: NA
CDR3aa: CASSSRLAGTDTQYF
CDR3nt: TGTGCCAGCAGCTCGCGACTAGCCGGGACAGATACGCAGTATTTT

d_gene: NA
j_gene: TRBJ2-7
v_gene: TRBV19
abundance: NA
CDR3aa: CASRRQGNYEQYF
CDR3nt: TGTGCCAGTAGGCGGCAGGGTAATTACGAGCAGTACTTC

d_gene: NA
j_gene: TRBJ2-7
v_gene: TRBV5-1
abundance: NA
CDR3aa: CASSPQAYEQYF
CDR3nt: TGCGCCAGCAGCCCCCAGGCCTACGAGCAGTACTTC

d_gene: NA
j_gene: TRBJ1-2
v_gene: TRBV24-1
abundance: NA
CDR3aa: CATSDAAGGRNPGGYTF
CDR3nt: TGTGCCACCAGTGATGCGGCTGGGGGGAGGAACCCGGGAGGCTACACCTTC

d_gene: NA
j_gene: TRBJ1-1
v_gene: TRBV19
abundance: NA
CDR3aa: CASSFQGAGGTEAFF
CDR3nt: TGTGCCAGTAGTTTCCAGGGAGCGGGCGGCACTGAAGCTTTCTTT